These T cell receptor beta chains were read from a single sample in a study of CD8 T cells in ankylosing spondylitis. TCRdb reprocessed the 5' RACE reads with MiXCR, giving one entry per CDR3 protein. The repertoire holds around 230,000 distinct CDR3 sequences, with approximately 7.6% as singletons. Sequencing was performed on blood, either unsorted or a sorted T cell fraction (not recorded which). Receptors were obtained from a female donor with ankylosing spondylitis or in good health (not recorded which). CDR3s include the opening cysteine and the closing phenylalanine or tryptophan. Each record gives: CDR3 length, clone size, D gene, V gene, J gene, CDR3 protein, CDR3 DNA. D genes are given only for firm matches. Clone size is given as how often the clone was seen (once, few, many) or a class if it is expanded.

CDR3 length: 11
clone size: many
D gene: NA
V gene: TRBV20-1
J gene: TRBJ2-3
CDR3 protein: CSARVPDTQYF
CDR3 DNA: TGCAGTGCTAGAGTGCCAGATACGCAGTATTTT

CDR3 length: 13
clone size: many
D gene: TRBD1
V gene: TRBV29-1
J gene: TRBJ1-1
CDR3 protein: CSVEGQGNTEAFF
CDR3 DNA: TGCAGCGTTGAGGGACAGGGGAACACTGAAGCTTTCTTT

CDR3 length: 16
clone size: many
D gene: NA
V gene: TRBV7-6
J gene: TRBJ2-3
CDR3 protein: CASSLDVGYSTDTQYF
CDR3 DNA: TGTGCCAGCAGCTTAGATGTGGGCTATAGCACAGATACGCAGTATTTT

CDR3 length: 13
clone size: many
D gene: NA
V gene: TRBV3-1
J gene: TRBJ1-2
CDR3 protein: CASSGQSPFGYTF
CDR3 DNA: TGTGCCAGCAGCGGGCAAAGCCCCTTCGGCTACACCTTC

CDR3 length: 12
clone size: many
D gene: NA
V gene: TRBV7-9
J gene: TRBJ2-7
CDR3 protein: CASSKQIYEQYF
CDR3 DNA: TGTGCCAGCAGTAAACAGATTTACGAGCAGTACTTC

CDR3 length: 13
clone size: many
D gene: TRBD1
V gene: TRBV10-3
J gene: TRBJ2-7
CDR3 protein: CAIGDQTGNEQYF
CDR3 DNA: TGTGCCATCGGGGATCAGACAGGGAACGAGCAGTACTTC

CDR3 length: 15
clone size: many
D gene: NA
V gene: TRBV5-1
J gene: TRBJ2-1
CDR3 protein: CASSLWYLSYNEQFF
CDR3 DNA: TGCGCCAGCAGCTTGTGGTATCTCTCCTACAATGAGCAGTTCTTC

CDR3 length: 15
clone size: few
D gene: NA
V gene: TRBV24-1
J gene: TRBJ2-2
CDR3 protein: CATSGGTRETGELFF
CDR3 DNA: TGTGCCACCAGTGGGGGGACAAGAGAAACCGGGGAGCTGTTTTTT

CDR3 length: 12
clone size: many
D gene: NA
V gene: TRBV29-1
J gene: TRBJ1-5
CDR3 protein: CSVGDPNQPQHF
CDR3 DNA: TGCAGCGTTGGGGACCCCAATCAGCCCCAGCATTTT

CDR3 length: 14
clone size: many
D gene: TRBD1
V gene: TRBV30
J gene: TRBJ1-1
CDR3 protein: CAWKEGTALTEAFF
CDR3 DNA: TGTGCCTGGAAGGAGGGGACAGCCCTAACTGAAGCTTTCTTT

CDR3 length: 13
clone size: many
D gene: NA
V gene: TRBV4-3
J gene: TRBJ2-4
CDR3 protein: CASSPGVSNIQYF
CDR3 DNA: TGCGCCAGCAGCCCGGGGGTATCAAACATTCAGTACTTC

CDR3 length: 18
clone size: few
D gene: TRBD2
V gene: TRBV5-1
J gene: TRBJ2-7
CDR3 protein: CASSRGLAGAKLVYEQYF
CDR3 DNA: TGCGCCAGCAGCCGGGGACTAGCGGGAGCGAAGTTGGTCTACGAGCAGTACTTC

CDR3 length: 17
clone size: few
D gene: NA
V gene: TRBV7-2
J gene: TRBJ1-1
CDR3 protein: CASSLLGEWGVNTEAFF
CDR3 DNA: TGTGCCAGCAGCTTACTGGGGGAATGGGGGGTGAACACTGAAGCTTTCTTT

CDR3 length: 16
clone size: few
D gene: NA
V gene: TRBV7-2
J gene: TRBJ2-6
CDR3 protein: CASSLKAPLGANVLTF
CDR3 DNA: TGTGCCAGCAGCTTAAAAGCCCCTCTGGGGGCCAACGTCCTGACTTTC

CDR3 length: 16
clone size: many
D gene: TRBD2
V gene: TRBV5-8
J gene: TRBJ2-2
CDR3 protein: CASTTKGLAGPGELFF
CDR3 DNA: TGTGCCAGCACCACCAAGGGGCTAGCGGGACCCGGGGAGCTGTTTTTT

CDR3 length: 15
clone size: many
D gene: TRBD1
V gene: TRBV5-5
J gene: TRBJ1-5
CDR3 protein: CASSSEGGVSQPQHF
CDR3 DNA: TGTGCCAGCAGCTCGGAAGGGGGCGTGAGTCAGCCCCAGCATTTT